These T cell receptor beta chains were read from a single sample in a study. Via MiXCR, TCRdb re-called the 5' RACE reads, giving one row per CDR3 protein. The data show 50,000 to 70,000 distinct CDR3 sequences, roughly 20% seen once. Sequencing was performed on tumor-infiltrating Tregs sorted from the breast tumor. The receptors derive from a female donor with breast cancer. Both conserved end residues are part of each CDR3. Fields, in order: D gene, clone size, J gene, V gene, CDR3 DNA, CDR3 protein. A D gene is named only where the DNA matches it firmly. Only some rows state a clone size, as once, few, many or a class for expanded clones.

TRBD2 | NA | TRBJ2-5 | TRBV24-1 | TGTGCCACCAGTGACCCTACTAGCGGGAGTCAAGAGACCCAGTACTTC | CATSDPTSGSQETQYF
NA | many | TRBJ2-6 | TRBV6-5 | TGTGCCAGCAGCGCTACCGGGACACCCACTGGGGCCAACGTCCTGACTTTC | CASSATGTPTGANVLTF
NA | many | TRBJ2-5 | TRBV20-1 | TGCAGTGCTCTGAACCCCGGGACGCGTCAAGAGACCCAGTACTTC | CSALNPGTRQETQYF
TRBD1 | NA | TRBJ1-1 | TRBV6-5 | TGTGCCAGCAGCCGAGACAGGGGTGAAGCTTTCTTT | CASSRDRGEAFF
NA | NA | TRBJ2-4 | TRBV7-2 | TGTGCCTGCACTGGGGGTGCCAAAAACATTCAGTACTTC | CACTGGAKNIQYF
NA | NA | TRBJ1-2 | TRBV15 | TGTTCCACCAGCAGAGATGGATCACGGAACTATGGCTACACCTTC | CSTSRDGSRNYGYTF
NA | few | TRBJ2-7 | TRBV7-2 | TGTGCCAGCAGCTTAGCGTTTTCCTCCTACGAGCAGTACTTC | CASSLAFSSYEQYF
NA | many | TRBJ1-1 | TRBV7-3 | TGTGCCAGCAGCTTATCTGGGCGTAGGAGGATGAACACTGAAGCTTTCTTT | CASSLSGRRRMNTEAFF
TRBD1 | NA | TRBJ1-5 | TRBV20-1 | TGCAGTGCTAGAGGGTCAGGGGGCAGCAATCAGCCCCAGCATTTT | CSARGSGGSNQPQHF
NA | many | TRBJ2-7 | TRBV4-1 | TGCGCCAGCAGCCAAAGGGTCGATTGGCAATCTTACGAGCAGTACTTC | CASSQRVDWQSYEQYF
NA | few | TRBJ1-4 | TRBV9 | TGTGCCAGCAGCGTAGCTCACGGGATTAATGAAAAACTGTTTTTT | CASSVAHGINEKLFF
NA | NA | TRBJ2-5 | TRBV4-2 | TGTGCCAGCAGCCAATCCGTAGACCCGGGGGAGACCCAGTACTTC | CASSQSVDPGETQYF
NA | NA | TRBJ1-2 | TRBV5-1 | TGCGCCAGCAGCTTGGAGGCAGGGGCGAGTGGCTACACCTTC | CASSLEAGASGYTF
NA | few | TRBJ1-1 | TRBV29-1 | TGCAGCGTTGGAACCTTGGGGAGCACTGAAGCTTTCTTT | CSVGTLGSTEAFF
TRBD1 | NA | TRBJ2-5 | TRBV11-3 | TGTGCCAGCAGCTTCCGGCAGGGGGCTCCAGGAGAGACCCAGTACTTC | CASSFRQGAPGETQYF
NA | medium-sized | TRBJ1-6 | TRBV12-3/TRBV12-4 | TGTGCCAGCAGCTATCAGGTTGGGTCACCCCTCCACTTT | CASSYQVGSPLHF
NA | few | TRBJ2-7 | TRBV6-5 | TGTGCCAGCAGACTGGGACGGTCCTACGAGCAGTACTTC | CASRLGRSYEQYF
NA | few | TRBJ2-5 | TRBV7-2 | TGTGCCAGCAGCCCCCCCGGCAGGGCAGTAGAGACCCAGTACTTC | CASSPPGRAVETQYF
TRBD2 | NA | TRBJ2-7 | TRBV28 | TGTGCCATACAAGATAGCGGGAGCTCCTACGAGCAGTACTTC | CAIQDSGSSYEQYF
TRBD2 | few | TRBJ2-2 | TRBV6-4 | TGTGCCAGCAACACTCAGCGGGGGTTTGGAGACACCGGGGAGCTGTTTTTT | CASNTQRGFGDTGELFF
TRBD1 | few | TRBJ2-7 | TRBV7-2 | TGTGCCAGCAGCTTAAGGGGGACAGGGGTTGGGTACGAGCAGTACTTC | CASSLRGTGVGYEQYF
TRBD2 | many | TRBJ2-1 | TRBV20-1 | TGCAGTGCAGGGACTAGCGGGGGGGCGAGGAATGAGCAGTTCTTC | CSAGTSGGARNEQFF
TRBD2 | NA | TRBJ2-1 | TRBV4-2 | TGTGCCAGCAGCCAGGGGAGGACTAGCGGGAGGGCCTATGAGCAGTTCTTC | CASSQGRTSGRAYEQFF
NA | few | TRBJ2-5 | TRBV15 | TGTGCCACCAGCAGAGACCGGGCTCCGGAGACCCAGTACTTC | CATSRDRAPETQYF
NA | few | TRBJ1-2 | TRBV7-9 | TGTGCCAGCAGCTTCACGACAGGTCCCTATGGCTACACCTTC | CASSFTTGPYGYTF
NA | NA | TRBJ2-3 | TRBV6-2/TRBV6-3 | TGTGCCAGCAGCCGAGTGACTGGCGTGGATACGCAGTATTTT | CASSRVTGVDTQYF
TRBD1 | few | TRBJ1-2 | TRBV4-2 | TGTGCCAGCAGCTCCCCGGACAGGCAGAGGGTCTATGGCTACACCTTC | CASSSPDRQRVYGYTF
NA | few | TRBJ1-1 | TRBV27 | TGTGCCAGCAGTTCATCCAGGGACACTGAAGCTTTCTTT | CASSSSRDTEAFF
TRBD1 | many | TRBJ2-7 | TRBV4-1 | TGCGCCAGCAGCCTACTCTGGACAGGGGGCGAATACGAGCAGTACTTC | CASSLLWTGGEYEQYF
NA | few | TRBJ1-1 | TRBV27 | TGTGCCAGCAGTTTCCGGGGGGGGACTGAAGCTTTCTTT | CASSFRGGTEAFF
NA | NA | TRBJ2-7 | TRBV7-8 | TGTGCCAGCAGCCCCGGGGCGAACGAGCAGTACTTC | CASSPGANEQYF
TRBD1 | NA | TRBJ1-2 | TRBV5-6 | TGTGCCAGCAGCTCCGCTCAAGGGACAGGATGGAACTATGGCTACACCTTC | CASSSAQGTGWNYGYTF
TRBD1 | NA | TRBJ1-3 | TRBV6-1 | TGTGCCAGCAACCCGGGACAGGCCCTCTCCGGAAACACCTTATATTTT | CASNPGQALSGNTLYF
NA | many | TRBJ1-2 | TRBV7-2 | TGTGCCAGCAGCTTAGGGCCCCAAGGGGCTTACTATGGCTACACCTTC | CASSLGPQGAYYGYTF
NA | few | TRBJ2-3 | TRBV20-1 | TGCAGCGCGGGACTGCCGTTTGTCGGCACAGATACGCAGTATTTT | CSAGLPFVGTDTQYF
TRBD2 | few | TRBJ2-1 | TRBV7-3 | TGTGCCAGCAGCAATGGACTAGCCAATGAGCAGTTCTTC | CASSNGLANEQFF
NA | NA | TRBJ1-1 | TRBV14 | TGTGCCAGCAGCCAAGCCCTGAACACTGAAGCTTTCTTT | CASSQALNTEAFF
TRBD2 | NA | TRBJ2-7 | TRBV7-2 | TGTGCCAGCAGCTTAGGGGGAACGGGAGGCCGCTACGAGCAGTACTTC | CASSLGGTGGRYEQYF
NA | NA | TRBJ2-1 | TRBV6-5 | TGTGCCAGCAGGTCGACACTTACCTACAATGAGCAGCTCTTC | CASRSTLTYNEQLF
TRBD2 | many | TRBJ2-7 | TRBV20-1 | TGCAGTGCTAGAATTATGGCTAGCGGGCCTGTTAAATCCTACGAGCAGTACTTC | CSARIMASGPVKSYEQYF
NA | few | TRBJ2-2 | TRBV3-1 | TGTGCCAGCAGCCAAGTTATCGGGGAGCTGTTTTTT | CASSQVIGELFF
TRBD1 | many | TRBJ1-5 | TRBV6-1 | TGTGCCAGCAGTTTAGGGACAGGTATGAATCAGCCCCAGCATTTT | CASSLGTGMNQPQHF
TRBD1 | NA | TRBJ1-1 | TRBV20-1 | TGCAGTGCTAGAAAGGGGACAGGGAGCGGCACTGAAGCTTTCTTT | CSARKGTGSGTEAFF
NA | NA | TRBJ2-1 | TRBV5-1 | TGCGCCAGCAGCTTGGCGGGACTTATCCACAATGAGCAGTTCTTC | CASSLAGLIHNEQFF
NA | NA | TRBJ1-1 | TRBV10-2 | TGCGCCAGCAGAGACCCCTTGGGGCAGGGCGGCTCCTATGAAGCTTTCTTT | CASRDPLGQGGSYEAFF
NA | few | TRBJ1-1 | TRBV20-1 | TGCAGTGCTAGACCGTTGAACACTGAAGCTTTCTTT | CSARPLNTEAFF
NA | few | TRBJ1-5 | TRBV11-2 | TGTGCCAGCAGCGGGACAACCGTGGGGCCCCAGCATTTT | CASSGTTVGPQHF
TRBD2 | few | TRBJ2-1 | TRBV5-1 | TGCGCCAGCAGCTTACTAGCGGGAGGGCATAATGAGCAGTTCTTC | CASSLLAGGHNEQFF
TRBD2 | NA | TRBJ2-1 | TRBV9 | TGTGCCAGCAGCCCTGGGACTAGCGGGAGCAATGAGCAGTTCTTC | CASSPGTSGSNEQFF
NA | NA | TRBJ1-5 | TRBV3-1 | TGTGCCAGCAGCCAAGGTTACAGGGCTGTGGATCAGCCCCAGCATTTT | CASSQGYRAVDQPQHF
NA | NA | TRBJ2-7 | TRBV12-3/TRBV12-4 | TGTGCCAGCAGTTTTTCCCGGACCGACGAGCAGTACTTC | CASSFSRTDEQYF
NA | few | TRBJ2-5 | TRBV27 | TGTGCCAGCAGTTTCCTCCCCGTAAGGGGCCTAGAGACCCAGTACTTC | CASSFLPVRGLETQYF
NA | NA | TRBJ1-5 | TRBV28 | TGTGCCAGCAGCCCCCCGGGGGCCAATCAGCCCCAGCATTTT | CASSPPGANQPQHF
TRBD1 | few | TRBJ2-7 | TRBV9 | TGTGCCAGCAGCGTAAAGGGGACAGCCCTAGACGAGCAGTACTTC | CASSVKGTALDEQYF
NA | few | TRBJ1-1 | TRBV7-8 | TGTGCCAGCACGTCCGGGCGCGAACGAGCTTTCTTT | CASTSGRERAFF